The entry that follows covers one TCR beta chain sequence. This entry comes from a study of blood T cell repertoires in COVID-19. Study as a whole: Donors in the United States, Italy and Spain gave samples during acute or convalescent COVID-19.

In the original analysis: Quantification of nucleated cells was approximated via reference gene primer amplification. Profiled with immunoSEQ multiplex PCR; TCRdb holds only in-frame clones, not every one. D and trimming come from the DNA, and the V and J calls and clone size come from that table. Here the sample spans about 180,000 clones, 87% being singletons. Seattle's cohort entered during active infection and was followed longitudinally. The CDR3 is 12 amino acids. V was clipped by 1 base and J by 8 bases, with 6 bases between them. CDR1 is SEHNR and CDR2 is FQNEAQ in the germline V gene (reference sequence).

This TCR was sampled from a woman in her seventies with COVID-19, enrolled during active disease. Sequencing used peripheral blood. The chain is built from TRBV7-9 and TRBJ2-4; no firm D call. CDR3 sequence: CASSLDQYIQYF. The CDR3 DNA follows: TGTGCCAGCAGCTTAGACCAGTACATTCAGTACTTC. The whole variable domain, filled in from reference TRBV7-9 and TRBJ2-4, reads DTGVSQNPRHKITKRGQNVTFRCDPISEHNRLYWYRQTLGQGPEFLTYFQNEAQLEKSRLLSDRFSAERPKGSFSTLEIQRTEQGDSAMYLCASSLDQYIQYFGAGTRLSVL.